The clone carrying this T cell receptor (beta chain) came up once. This CDR3 is built from 17 residues. This specimen comes from a study of blood T cell repertoires in COVID-19. Study summary: Samples came from the United States, Italy and Spain, spanning acute and convalescent COVID-19. T cells, B-cell-depleted T cells, or PBMCs provided the cDNA or gDNA that served as material.

Per the authors' pipeline: Reference gene primers were amplified, and this amplification served to estimate nucleated cell counts. The protocol was immunoSEQ multiplex PCR, while the TCRdb copy is restricted to in-frame clones and leaves out a portion. That table is the source of V, J and clone size, and D and trimming were worked out from the DNA. The table shows under 500,000 clones, with approximately 90% occurring only once. The sequenced sample was peripheral blood. V usage is TRBV12-2 and J usage is TRBJ1-5. TRBV12-2 is annotated as a pseudogene. The TCR comes from a woman in her thirties with acute or convalescent COVID-19. CDR3 DNA: TGTGCAAGTCGCTTAGCGATCGGGGGAGGTAGCAATCAGCCCCAGCATTTT. It encodes CASRLAIGGGSNQPQHF.